The 13 T cell receptor beta chains reported below all come from one sample, sequenced in a study. A single record per CDR3 protein comes from TCRdb applying MiXCR to the 5' RACE reads. The sample lists over 25,000 distinct CDR3 sequences; roughly 24% were seen once. Sequencing input: naive CD4+ T cells sorted from a lymph node. As for subset: naive CD4+ T cells, CD4+CD45RA+CD25-. The receptors derive from a female donor with breast cancer.

This clonotype has a handful of counts. It may be a read error: a sequence one base away is much more abundant. In this CDR3 the conserved last residue, phenylalanine or tryptophan, is missing, so a read error is likely. The V gene is TRBV7-9, the J gene TRBJ1-1, with a weak D call TRBD1 (5 bases). V gave up 2 bases and J gave up 4 bases, with 20 bases separating them. Germline assignment: CDR1 SEHNR and CDR2 FQNEAQ (reference sequence). The CDR3 contains 17 residues. The CDR3 region is CASSLMAGADPSTEAFL. Written as DNA, the CDR3 is TGTGCCAGCAGCTTAATGGCCGGGGCCGACCCATCCACTGAAGCTTTCCTT.

The CDR3 loop reads CASRDGLAGGLGAQYF. The CDR3 coding sequence is TGTGCCAGCAGGGATGGACTAGCGGGAGGCTTGGGGGCCCAGTACTTC. The chain recombines TRBV6-5 with TRBJ2-5; the match to TRBD2 covers 14 bases. This CDR3 comprises 16 residues. The germline V gene encodes CDR1 MNHEY and CDR2 SVGAGI. With V trimmed by 6 bases and J by 9 bases, 12 bases remained unmatched.

This rearrangement joins TRBV20-1 to TRBJ2-2; 7 bases match TRBD2. The V and J ends lost 4 bases and 10 bases, in that order; junction bases with no gene match: 15. Germline assignment: CDR1 DFQATT and CDR2 SNEGSKA (reference sequence). The CDR3 covers 15 residues. The CDR3 coding sequence is TGCAGTGCTAAAACCGGGACTACCTTCTACGAGGAGCTGTTTTTT. It yields the protein CSAKTGTTFYEELFF.

In this sample, this clonotype turned up a few times. The chain has TRBV27 and TRBJ1-1, with D possibly TRBD1 on 6 matching bases. Germline loops: CDR1 MNHEY, CDR2 SMNVEV (reference sequence). The CDR3 loop spans 13 amino acids. The ends were cut back, 3 bases at V and 5 bases at J, with 10 bases in the middle. CDR3 bases: TGTGCCAGCAGTTTCAGGGGAGGAACTGAAGCTTTCTTT. Translated: CASSFRGGTEAFF.

The sample holds many counts of this clonotype. V usage is TRBV4-2 and J usage is TRBJ2-5, with a weak D call TRBD2 (5 bases). Deletions cut 0 bases from V and 1 base from J, with 15 bases between. The CDR3 runs to 17 residues. Germline V gene lookup returns CDR1 LGHNA and CDR2 YNFKEQ. The chain's CDR3 is CASSQEAPLSGQETQYF. DNA of the CDR3: TGTGCCAGCAGCCAAGAGGCCCCTTTGAGCGGCCAAGAGACCCAGTACTTC.

This clonotype was observed many times. This chain uses TRBV12-3 or TRBV12-4 with TRBJ1-5; D not resolved. V was cut by 5 bases and J by 3 bases, with 14 bases left in between. This CDR3 is 15 amino acids long. CDR3 sequence reads: CASSLNRLTNQPQHF. DNA of the CDR3: TGTGCCAGCAGTCTCAACCGGCTTACCAATCAGCCCCAGCATTTT.

The genes are TRBV21-1 and TRBJ1-4. TRBV21-1 has pseudogene status. The CDR3 runs 16 residues. CDR3 DNA sequence: TGTGCCAGCAGCATAATAGGCCGGGGATATAATGAAAAACTGTTTTTT. Encoded protein: CASSIIGRGYNEKLFF.

The table lists this clonotype with a few counts. The chain has TRBV29-1 and TRBJ2-3; D is unclear. Germline CDR1 is SQVTM and CDR2 is ANQGSEA. This CDR3 contains 14 residues. Trimming pared 2 bases from V and 4 bases from J, leaving 13 bases between. The CDR3 region is CSVEWQYSADTQYF. CDR3 bases: TGCAGCGTTGAATGGCAGTATAGTGCAGATACGCAGTATTTT.

The chain uses TRBV5-1 and TRBJ1-1, with a possible D match to TRBD1 (5 bases). The V end was cut by 4 bases, the J end by 1 base, with 11 bases between. The CDR3 spans 14 residues. Per germline, CDR1 SGHRS and CDR2 YFSETQ. CDR3 sequence (DNA): TGCGCCAGCAGCCCGGGACGGAGGAACACTGAAGCTTTCTTT. Its protein product is CASSPGRRNTEAFF. Together with reference TRBV5-1 and TRBJ1-1, the CDR3 gives the full variable domain: KAGVTQTPRYLIKTRGQQVTLSCSPISGHRSVSWYQQTPGQGLQFLFEYFSETQRNKGNFPGRFSGRQFSNSRSEMNVSTLELGDSALYLCASSPGRRNTEAFFGQGTRLTVV.

Remarks on this clonotype: Since a much larger clone is just one base distant, this may be a read error. V is TRBV28 and J is TRBJ1-2; D ambiguous. Looked up from germline, CDR1 is MDHEN and CDR2 is SYDVKM. The CDR3 contains 14 residues. The V and J ends lost 5 bases and 4 bases respectively, with 14 bases between them. CDR3 region: CASSPPARFYGYTF. CDR3 coding DNA: TGTGCCAGCAGTCCCCCCGCCAGGTTCTATGGCTACACCTTC.

The V gene is TRBV4-1, the J gene TRBJ2-7; 9 positions match TRBD1. V lost 3 bases, J lost 2 bases, and 5 bases stayed unmatched. The CDR3 covers 15 residues. Germline V gives CDR1 MGHRA, CDR2 YSYEKL. The CDR3 spells CASSQEDRGTYEQYF. CDR3 nucleotides: TGCGCCAGCAGCCAGGAAGACAGGGGGACCTACGAGCAGTACTTC.

By frequency in the sample, this clonotype is medium-sized (0.01 to 0.1%). This chain links TRBV29-1 with TRBJ1-1; no firm D call. The germline V gene has CDR1 SQVTM and CDR2 ANQGSEA. V was trimmed by 6 bases and J by 1 base, leaving 9 bases between them. This CDR3 comprises 12 residues. The DNA for the CDR3 is TGCAGCGTGGAGGGCAGGAACACTGAAGCTTTCTTT. It encodes CSVEGRNTEAFF.

The V call is TRBV5-5, the J call TRBJ2-3; the D is unclear. Germline CDR1 SGHKS, CDR2 YYEKEE (reference sequence). The V and J ends lost 3 bases and 2 bases respectively, with 4 bases between them. The CDR3 length is 12 residues. In DNA form, the CDR3 reads TGTGCCAGCAGCTACAACACAGATACGCAGTATTTT. The encoded protein is CASSYNTDTQYF.